This paragraph reports one T cell receptor (beta chain). Its antigen remains unknown. The data are from a study of shared clonotypes between healthy human individuals. General study points: For naive CD4 cells, 4.5% to 6.5% of clonotypes were shared across a few donors. The four-donor shared clonotypes exceeded non-shared clonotypes in generation probability, with non-shared ones scoring lower.

The CDR3 runs to 13 residues. V lost 0 bases and J lost 9, with 11 bases in between. The germline V gene has CDR1 LNHDA and CDR2 SQIVND (reference sequence). Sequencing used immunoSEQ multiplex PCR; TCRdb keeps in-frame clones, though not all of them. The sample contains approximately 640,000 clones, more than 70% of which appear only once. Sequencing was performed on memory CD4+ T cells sorted from blood. Subset: CD45RA-negative fraction. This TCR was recovered from a woman under 40 in good health. The chain has TRBV19 and TRBJ2-5; D is unresolved. CDR3 residues: CASSIDQATAQYF. CDR3 coding DNA: TGTGCCAGTAGTATAGATCAGGCGACGGCCCAGTACTTC.